This TCR beta chain was obtained from a study of human T cells and chemical hapten exposure. Background on the study: Alopecia areata, totalis or universalis was found in mostly female patients.

Specified time point: pre-sensitization, week 0. The treatment here: therapeutic diphenylcyclopropenone sensitization with weekly scalp DPC. Donors were 18 to 70-year-old alopecia patients suitable for DPC. The V end lost 5 bases, the J end lost 6 bases, and 9 bases lay between the germline ends. Germline-derived CDR1 and CDR2 are SGHRS and YFSETQ. The CDR3 length is 11 residues. Individual cDNA molecules in this library carried unique molecular identifiers. TCRdb re-derived calls from the RACE reads in MiXCR, one entry per CDR3 protein. Of tens of thousands of distinct CDR3 sequences in the sample, about 10% were seen once. This clonotype was counted between two and nine times.

The source material was whole blood, sampled in connection with sensitization to the hapten diphenylcyclopropenone (DPC). The chain combines TRBV5-1 with TRBJ2-7, with a possible D match to TRBD2 (5 bases). The TCR comes from a man aged 25 to 45 with alopecia areata. Some clones in this sample may be carry-over from other donors' samples. In DNA, the CDR3 is TGCGCCAGCAGAGAGGGCGGCGAGCAGTACTTC. Protein product: CASREGGEQYF. Combining the CDR3 with reference TRBV5-1 and TRBJ2-7 gives the whole variable domain KAGVTQTPRYLIKTRGQQVTLSCSPISGHRSVSWYQQTPGQGLQFLFEYFSETQRNKGNFPGRFSGRQFSNSRSEMNVSTLELGDSALYLCASREGGEQYFGPGTRLTVT.